These 25 T cell receptor beta chains were all obtained from the same sample, sequenced in a study of T-cell memory formation after mild COVID-19. Via MiXCR, TCRdb re-called the 5' RACE reads, giving one row per CDR3 protein. The table lists 58,000 or so distinct CDR3 sequences, 25% to 30% of them singletons. The sequencing input was PBMCs or a T cell subset sorted from them (not recorded which). Receptors originate from a man younger than 30 who had mild COVID-19 (a few samples of this study predate the infection). Cell type and time point are not known.

Only a few counts were recorded for this clonotype. The chain uses TRBV11-2 and TRBJ2-6; the D gene could be TRBD1 or TRBD2 (5 bases each). Germline assignment: CDR1 SGHAT and CDR2 FQNNGV. This CDR3 has 16 amino acids. V was shortened by 3 bases and J by 4 bases, with 13 bases between the two germline ends. CDR3 DNA sequence: TGTGCCAGCAGCTTCGGGACCTCCCCGGGGGCCAACGTCCTGACTTTC. Protein: CASSFGTSPGANVLTF.

The CDR3 region is CASSQRGGTGELFF. The CDR3 bases are TGCGCCAGCAGCCAACGGGGTGGCACCGGGGAGCTGTTTTTT. The rearrangement uses TRBV4-1 and TRBJ2-2, with D tentatively TRBD2 (5 bases). Trimming pared 2 bases from V and 4 bases from J, leaving 8 bases between. CDR1 is MGHRA and CDR2 is YSYEKL in the germline V gene. The CDR3 is 14 amino acids.

The chain couples TRBV3-1 to TRBJ2-3; TRBD2 agrees at 8 bases. Germline loops: CDR1 LGHDT, CDR2 YNNKEL (reference sequence). J gave up 9 bases and V 3 bases, and 11 bases lay outside the gene matches. The CDR3 consists of 15 residues. CDR3 protein: CASSQPGLGGGTQYF. CDR3 sequence (DNA): TGTGCCAGCAGCCAGCCGGGACTAGGGGGGGGGACGCAGTATTTT.

This clonotype was seen a single time. The rearrangement uses TRBV4-1 and TRBJ1-4; D is ambiguous. Germline lookup yields CDR1 MGHRA and CDR2 YSYEKL. Trimming took 6 bases from V and 4 from J, leaving 9 bases between them. This CDR3 contains 13 residues. CDR3 in amino acids: CASRQLGNEKLFF. The DNA for the CDR3 is TGCGCCAGCAGACAGCTTGGTAATGAAAAACTGTTTTTT.

This clonotype was seen only a few times. This sequence joins TRBV24-1 and TRBJ2-3; no clear D. The CDR3 has 12 residues. CDR1 KGHDR and CDR2 SFDVKD come from the germline V gene. Trimming pared 3 bases from V and 7 bases from J, leaving 7 bases between. CDR3 residues: CATSDLHNTQYF. The CDR3 coding sequence is TGTGCCACCAGTGATCTCCACAATACGCAGTATTTT.

J is TRBJ2-5 and V is TRBV11-2; D possibly corresponds to TRBD1 (7 bases). The CDR3 loop spans 15 amino acids. Trimming left V 5 bases short and J 5 bases short, with 18 bases between. The germline V gene has CDR1 SGHAT and CDR2 FQNNGV. The CDR3 loop reads CASSPSLGGQETQYF. CDR3 nucleotides: TGTGCCAGCAGCCCTTCCCTCGGGGGACAGGAGACCCAGTACTTC.

The chain carries TRBV20-1 and TRBJ2-7; possibly TRBD2 for D (6 bases). The germline CDR1 and CDR2 sequences are DFQATT and SNEGSKA (reference sequence). The V end lost 0 bases, the J end lost 2 bases, and 11 bases lay between the germline ends. The CDR3 loop spans 14 amino acids. The CDR3 DNA reads as TGCAGTGCTAGAGATCTGGGGGGTGCCTACGAGCAGTACTTC. This sequence encodes CSARDLGGAYEQYF.

This clonotype was picked up a small number of times. The V call is TRBV4-2, the J call TRBJ2-5; possibly TRBD1 or TRBD2 for D (5 bases each). This CDR3 contains 19 residues. The germline V gene has CDR1 LGHNA and CDR2 YNFKEQ. V lost 0 bases and J 4 bases, leaving 24 bases between the germline ends. As DNA, the CDR3 is TGTGCCAGCAGCCAAGATCCAGGGCAGGGCCTAGCTAGAGCAGAGACCCAGTACTTC. Protein product: CASSQDPGQGLARAETQYF.

This sequence joins TRBV7-9 and TRBJ2-1, with D hard to call. The CDR3 covers 12 residues. V was pared by 5 bases and J by 7 bases, with 9 bases between. Germline V gives CDR1 SEHNR, CDR2 FQNEAQ (reference sequence). The CDR3 reads CASSPYGNEQFF. In DNA form, the CDR3 reads TGTGCCAGCAGCCCGTACGGGAATGAGCAGTTCTTC.

This clonotype was detected a few times. This sequence joins TRBV6-5 and TRBJ2-7; tentative D call: TRBD2 (7 bases). With 5 bases removed from V and 6 bases from J, the gap between germline ends came to 17 bases. The germline gives CDR1 MNHEY, CDR2 SVGAGI. CDR3 size: 14 residues. CDR3 protein: CASSPGTGGVEQYF. CDR3 DNA: TGTGCCAGCAGTCCTGGGACGGGGGGCGTCGAGCAGTACTTC.

The table lists this clonotype with a few counts. This chain uses TRBV7-8 with TRBJ1-5; no firm D call. Deletions cut 2 bases from V and 4 bases from J, with 9 bases between. The CDR3 totals 14 residues. The germline V gene has CDR1 SGHVS and CDR2 FQNEAQ. The CDR3 reads CASSLMYGNQPQHF. The DNA for the CDR3 is TGTGCCAGCAGCTTAATGTACGGTAATCAGCCCCAGCATTTT.

The chain combines TRBV4-1 with TRBJ1-2, with D uncertain. Trimming stripped 2 bases from V and 4 bases from J, with 14 bases between. This CDR3 comprises 15 residues. Germline assignment: CDR1 MGHRA and CDR2 YSYEKL. CDR3 in amino acids: CASSQREGNTYGYTF. In DNA form, the CDR3 reads TGCGCCAGCAGCCAAAGGGAAGGGAATACCTATGGCTACACCTTC.

This chain links TRBV7-6 with TRBJ1-2, with 7 bases that match TRBD1. Looked up from germline, CDR1 is SGHVS and CDR2 is FNYEAQ. There are 17 residues in the CDR3. V lost 5 bases, J lost 5 bases, and 17 bases stayed unmatched. CDR3 nucleotides: TGTGCCAGCAGCCCTCTCGTTGGTAGGGGGCTGGTGTATGGCTACACCTTC. Translating it yields CASSPLVGRGLVYGYTF.

This clonotype showed up just a few times. J is TRBJ2-2 and V is TRBV6-6; D is uncertain. The V gene's germline CDR1 is MNHNY and CDR2 SVGAGI (reference sequence). The CDR3 runs 16 residues. The V gene lost 0 bases and the J gene lost 8 bases, with 16 bases spanning the gap. The CDR3 loop is CASSYSTVQGPGELFF. Here the CDR3 DNA reads TGTGCCAGCAGTTACTCGACCGTTCAAGGCCCTGGGGAGCTGTTTTTT.

This clonotype turned up a few times. The chain links TRBV11-2 to TRBJ2-2; a possible D gene is TRBD1 (6 bases). The CDR3 totals 13 residues. V was clipped by 5 bases and J by 6 bases, with 10 bases between them. The germline V gene has CDR1 SGHAT and CDR2 FQNNGV. CDR3 protein: CASSVTGSGELFF. The CDR3 nucleotides are TGTGCCAGCAGCGTCACAGGGTCCGGGGAGCTGTTTTTT. Looking up the rest from reference TRBV11-2 and TRBJ2-2 gives the full variable domain: EAGVAQSPRYKIIEKRQSVAFWCNPISGHATLYWYQQILGQGPKLLIQFQNNGVVDDSQLPKDRFSAERLKGVDSTLKIQPAKLEDSAVYLCASSVTGSGELFFGEGSRLTVL.

This clonotype has a handful of counts. This sequence joins TRBV24-1 and TRBJ2-3; maybe TRBD2 (7 bases). Germline-derived CDR1 and CDR2 are KGHDR and SFDVKD. This CDR3 contains 14 residues. V was shortened by 9 bases and J by 3 bases, with 15 bases between the two germline ends. CDR3 nucleotides: TGTGCCACCCGCGGGGGCCTGGCAACAGATACGCAGTATTTT. This codes for CATRGGLATDTQYF.

This clonotype was detected a few times. The rearrangement uses TRBV29-1 and TRBJ2-1, with 7 positions matching TRBD1. The CDR3 consists of 13 residues. With 7 bases clipped from V and 2 bases from J, the junction kept 5 bases outside the gene matches. In germline, CDR1 is SQVTM, CDR2 ANQGSEA. CDR3 sequence: CSATQGTYNEQFF. CDR3 sequence (DNA): TGCAGCGCAACACAGGGGACCTACAATGAGCAGTTCTTC.

This clonotype has just a few counts. This chain links TRBV28 with TRBJ2-7; D might be TRBD2 (6 bases). The V end was cut by 3 bases, the J end by 0 bases, with 15 bases between. Germline-derived CDR1 and CDR2 are MDHEN and SYDVKM. The CDR3 covers 16 residues. The CDR3 DNA sequence: TGTGCCAGCAGTTTTGGGGGGAGCGGTCCCTCCTACGAGCAGTACTTC. Translated: CASSFGGSGPSYEQYF.

Only a few counts were recorded for this clonotype. The genes are TRBV9 and TRBJ2-3; D not certain. V was cut by 3 bases and J by 2 bases, with 4 bases left in between. This CDR3 has 12 amino acids. Per the germline V gene, CDR1 is SGDLS and CDR2 is YYNGEE. CDR3 amino acids: CASSGLTDTQYF. DNA for the CDR3: TGTGCCAGCAGCGGCCTCACAGATACGCAGTATTTT.

Here the CDR3 reads CASSSGNGQPQHF. CDR3 coding DNA: TGTGCCAGCAGTTCTGGGAACGGTCAGCCCCAGCATTTT. This chain connects TRBV12-3 or TRBV12-4 to TRBJ1-5; D not resolved. This CDR3 comprises 13 residues. V gave up 4 bases and J gave up 6 bases, with 10 bases separating them.

The chain couples TRBV7-6 to TRBJ2-1, with TRBD2 matching 13 bases. The CDR3 is 15 residues long. J lost 7 bases, V lost 4 bases, and 4 bases had no gene match. The germline V gene has CDR1 SGHVS and CDR2 FNYEAQ. The CDR3, as DNA: TGTGCCAGCAGCTCCATGACTAGCGGGGGGAATGAGCAGTTCTTC. It encodes CASSSMTSGGNEQFF.

This chain connects TRBV6-2 or TRBV6-3 to TRBJ2-2; the match to TRBD2 covers 13 bases. The CDR3 is made up of 19 amino acids. CDR1 and CDR2 from the germline V gene are MNHEY and SVGEGT. J gave up 1 base and V 10 bases, and 15 bases lay outside the gene matches. CDR3 residues: CATGMVGLAGAKNTGELFF. The CDR3 region has the DNA TGTGCCACCGGGATGGTCGGACTAGCGGGGGCCAAGAACACCGGGGAGCTGTTTTTT.

This clonotype was detected only a few times. V gene TRBV12-5 combines with J gene TRBJ2-3; TRBD2 might be the D (6 bases). The CDR3 runs 15 residues. CDR1 LGHNT and CDR2 FRNRAP come from the germline V gene. Trimming pared 1 base from V and 3 bases from J, leaving 11 bases between. CDR3 nucleotides: TGTGCTAGTGGTTTGGCCAGCGGACTAACAGATACGCAGTATTTT. It is translated as CASGLASGLTDTQYF. The variable domain in full, with the rest retrieved from reference TRBV12-5 and TRBJ2-3, is DARVTQTPRHKVTEMGQEVTMRCQPILGHNTVFWYRQTMMQGLELLAYFRNRAPLDDSGMPKDRFSAEMPDATLATLKIQPSEPRDSAVYFCASGLASGLTDTQYFGPGTRLTVL.

This clonotype was seen only a few times. V gene TRBV4-1 combines with J gene TRBJ2-1; the D is unclear. The CDR3 totals 13 residues. V gave up 4 bases and J gave up 3 bases, with 7 bases separating them. Germline-derived CDR1 and CDR2 are MGHRA and YSYEKL. CDR3 in DNA: TGCGCCAGCAGCCTCACCCGCTACAATGAGCAGTTCTTC. It codes for CASSLTRYNEQFF.

In its sample, this clonotype was seen a few times. V gene TRBV7-9 combines with J gene TRBJ2-3; no clear D. The germline V gene encodes CDR1 SEHNR and CDR2 FQNEAQ (reference sequence). The germline V and J ends were trimmed by 2 bases and 2 bases, with 11 bases remaining between them. This CDR3 spans 15 amino acids. CDR3 in amino acids: CASSLRTSYTDTQYF. The CDR3 DNA reads TGTGCCAGCAGCTTAAGGACCAGTTACACAGATACGCAGTATTTT.